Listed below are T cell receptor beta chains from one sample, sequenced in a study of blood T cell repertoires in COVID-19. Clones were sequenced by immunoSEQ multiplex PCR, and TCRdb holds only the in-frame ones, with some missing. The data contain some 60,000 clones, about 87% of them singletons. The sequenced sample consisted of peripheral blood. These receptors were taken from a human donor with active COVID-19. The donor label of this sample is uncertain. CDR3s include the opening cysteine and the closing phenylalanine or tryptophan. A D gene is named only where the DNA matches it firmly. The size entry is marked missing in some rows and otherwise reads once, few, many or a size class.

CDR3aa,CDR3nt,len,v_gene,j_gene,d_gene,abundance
CASSLQGRNTEAFF,TGCGCCAGCAGCTTACAGGGTCGGAACACTGAAGCTTTCTTT,14,TRBV5-1,TRBJ1-1,-,once
CASSQMGQSDKNIQYF,TGTGCCAGCAGCCAAATGGGGCAGTCGGACAAAAACATTCAGTACTTC,16,TRBV14,TRBJ2-4,-,-
CASSLSFSPSGANVLTF,TGTGCCAGCAGCTTATCTTTCTCCCCCTCTGGGGCCAACGTCCTGACTTTC,17,TRBV27,TRBJ2-6,-,-
CASTPHGGYGYTF,TGTGCCAGTACCCCCCACGGTGGCTATGGCTACACCTTC,13,TRBV19,TRBJ1-2,-,-
CSVEQGRADTQYF,TGCAGCGTTGAACAGGGAAGGGCAGATACGCAGTATTTT,13,TRBV29-1,TRBJ2-3,-,-
CASSRTDIYGYTF,TGTGCCAGCAGCAGGACAGATATCTATGGCTACACCTTC,13,TRBV13,TRBJ1-2,-,-
CASSFTGMNTEAFF,TGTGCCAGCAGCTTCACCGGGATGAACACTGAAGCTTTCTTT,14,TRBV11-3,TRBJ1-1,-,-
CASSTQVPGELFF,TGTGCCAGCAGCACCCAGGTCCCCGGGGAGCTGTTTTTT,13,TRBV5-4,TRBJ2-2,-,-
CASSRRTSGRQETQYF,TGTGCCAGCAGCCGCAGGACTAGCGGGAGACAAGAGACCCAGTACTTC,16,TRBV9,TRBJ2-5,TRBD2,-
CASSPWSGETQYF,TGTGCCAGCAGCCCCTGGAGTGGGGAGACCCAGTACTTC,13,TRBV12-3/TRBV12-4,TRBJ2-5,-,once
CARKVRESGEKLFF,TGTGCCAGGAAGGTGCGGGAGTCTGGTGAAAAACTGTTTTTT,14,TRBV6-5,TRBJ1-4,-,-
CASSASPGNTQYF,TGTGCCAGCAGTGCCTCCCCAGGGAATACGCAGTATTTT,13,TRBV2,TRBJ2-3,-,-
CASSFPLTALGNQPQHF,TGTGCCAGCAGTTTCCCTCTGACAGCACTGGGCAATCAGCCCCAGCATTTT,17,TRBV27,TRBJ1-5,-,-
CASSLLAGGFGELFF,TGTGCCAGCAGCTTACTAGCGGGAGGCTTCGGGGAGCTGTTTTTT,15,TRBV7-3,TRBJ2-2,TRBD2,-
CASSSWDRGSHEQYF,TGTGCCAGCAGCTCCTGGGACAGGGGTTCCCACGAGCAGTACTTC,15,TRBV5-6,TRBJ2-7,TRBD1,-
CASRGGQGFFYEQYF,TGTGCCAGCAGGGGGGGGCAGGGATTTTTCTACGAGCAGTACTTC,15,TRBV5-8,TRBJ2-7,-,once
CASSRVAGIISTDTQYF,TGTGCCAGCTCAAGAGTAGCAGGGATTATTAGCACAGATACGCAGTATTTT,17,TRBV18,TRBJ2-3,-,once
CASSALTGGQPQHF,TGCGCCAGCAGCGCGTTGACAGGGGGTCAGCCCCAGCATTTT,14,TRBV4-3,TRBJ1-5,TRBD1,few
CASSGRTGANYGYTF,TGTGCCAGTAGTGGACGGACAGGGGCTAACTATGGCTACACCTTC,15,TRBV19,TRBJ1-2,TRBD1,-
CATSDWTGRELFF,TGTGCCACCAGTGATTGGACAGGGCGGGAGCTGTTTTTT,13,TRBV24-1,TRBJ2-2,TRBD1,-
CASSTHPGTEAFF,TGTGCCAGCAGCACCCATCCCGGCACTGAAGCTTTCTTT,13,TRBV5-5,TRBJ1-1,-,-
CASSLIEGGHYEQYF,TGTGCCAGCAGCTTAATTGAGGGCGGGCACTACGAGCAGTACTTC,15,TRBV7-9,TRBJ2-7,-,few
CASSWESEETQYF,TGCGCCAGCAGCTGGGAGTCAGAAGAGACCCAGTACTTC,13,TRBV5-1,TRBJ2-5,-,once
CASRLRVAGGVETQYF,TGTGCCAGCAGACTCAGGGTAGCGGGGGGGGTAGAGACCCAGTACTTC,16,TRBV27,TRBJ2-5,TRBD2,-
CAISDPGGALSYEQYF,TGTGCCATCAGTGACCCCGGCGGGGCATTATCCTACGAGCAGTACTTC,16,TRBV10-3,TRBJ2-7,-,-
CASSEAWTGVVGYTF,TGTGCCAGCAGTGAAGCGTGGACAGGGGTGGTTGGCTACACCTTC,15,TRBV6-1,TRBJ1-2,TRBD1,once
CASSSGTGRRGNYGYTF,TGTGCCAGCAGTTCCGGGACAGGGAGAAGGGGTAACTATGGCTACACCTTC,17,TRBV27,TRBJ1-2,TRBD1,-
CASSTMGQRYGYTF,TGCGCCAGCAGCACAATGGGACAGCGCTATGGCTACACCTTC,14,TRBV5-1,TRBJ1-2,TRBD1,-
CASSGQGYNEQFF,TGTGCCAGCAGTGGACAGGGCTACAATGAGCAGTTCTTC,13,TRBV12-3/TRBV12-4,TRBJ2-1,TRBD1,-
CASRYRGMNTEAFF,TGTGCCAGTAGATACAGGGGGATGAACACTGAAGCTTTCTTT,14,TRBV19,TRBJ1-1,TRBD1,-
CAWSTGQGGTIYF,TGTGCCTGGAGCACGGGACAGGGAGGGACCATATATTTT,13,TRBV30,TRBJ1-3,TRBD1,-
CASTLGPYNEQFF,TGTGCCAGCACCTTGGGCCCTTACAATGAGCAGTTCTTC,13,TRBV7-2,TRBJ2-1,-,-
CASSFYEEQFF,TGTGCCAGCAGTTTTTACGAGGAGCAGTTCTTC,11,TRBV12-3/TRBV12-4,TRBJ2-1,-,-
CASRGQGDTEAFF,TGTGCCAGCAGGGGACAGGGCGACACTGAAGCTTTCTTT,13,TRBV11-3,TRBJ1-1,TRBD1,-
CASSLWGQGGDQPQHF,TGTGCCAGCAGTTTATGGGGTCAGGGTGGAGATCAGCCCCAGCATTTT,16,TRBV28,TRBJ1-5,-,-
CASSRPQGAGYF,TGTGCCAGCAGTCGGCCCCAGGGGGCCGGGTACTTC,12,TRBV28,TRBJ2-4,TRBD1,-
CASSLRASGVSSYEQYF,TGTGCCAGCAGCTTAAGGGCTAGCGGGGTTAGCTCCTACGAGCAGTACTTC,17,TRBV7-8,TRBJ2-7,TRBD2,-
CASSEAGLQPQHF,TGTGCCAGCAGTGAAGCGGGCCTTCAGCCCCAGCATTTT,13,TRBV2,TRBJ1-5,-,-
CASSVPGQGPPEAFF,TGTGCCAGCTCGGTCCCGGGACAGGGGCCTCCTGAAGCTTTCTTT,15,TRBV7-9,TRBJ1-1,TRBD1,-
CASKPDRGFFGVANQPQHF,TGTGCCAGCAAACCAGACAGGGGGTTCTTTGGGGTAGCAAATCAGCCCCAGCATTTT,19,TRBV3-1/TRBV3-2,TRBJ1-5,TRBD1,-
CASLQGPGGGEQYF,TGCGCCAGCCTGCAGGGGCCAGGGGGCGGCGAGCAGTACTTC,14,TRBV5-1,TRBJ2-7,TRBD1,-
CSGNRSYEQYF,TGCAGCGGCAACAGGTCCTACGAGCAGTACTTC,11,TRBV29-1,TRBJ2-7,-,-
CASTRFDNEQFF,TGTGCCAGCACCCGGTTTGACAATGAGCAGTTCTTC,12,TRBV27,TRBJ2-1,-,-
CASSFFFYNEQFF,TGTGCCAGCAGTTTCTTTTTCTACAATGAGCAGTTCTTC,13,TRBV12-3/TRBV12-4,TRBJ2-1,-,-
CASNPGLPFHEQYF,TGTGCCAGCAACCCGGGACTCCCTTTCCACGAGCAGTACTTC,14,TRBV9,TRBJ2-7,-,-
CASSIVAGKTSYNEQFF,TGTGCCAGTAGTATCGTAGCAGGGAAGACTAGTTACAATGAGCAGTTCTTC,17,TRBV19,TRBJ2-1,-,-
CASSLELEYEQYF,TGTGCCAGCAGCTTGGAGTTAGAGTACGAGCAGTACTTC,13,TRBV5-4,TRBJ2-7,-,-
CASSLNFGTGNQPQHF,TGTGCCAGCAGTTTAAATTTCGGGACAGGGAATCAGCCCCAGCATTTT,16,TRBV28,TRBJ1-5,TRBD1,-
CASSFPGSSEQYF,TGCGCCAGCAGCTTTCCAGGGTCGAGCGAGCAGTACTTC,13,TRBV5-1,TRBJ2-7,-,-
CASISLRGFLSTDTQYF,TGTGCCAGCATTTCGCTACGGGGATTCTTAAGCACAGATACGCAGTATTTT,17,TRBV2,TRBJ2-3,-,few
CASSRPGGPEQYF,TGTGCCAGCAGCCGCCCCGGGGGTCCGGAGCAGTACTTC,13,TRBV5-8,TRBJ2-7,-,few
CAISERTGSIEPQHF,TGTGCCATCAGTGAACGGACAGGATCGATTGAGCCCCAGCATTTT,15,TRBV10-3,TRBJ1-5,TRBD1,-
CASSDSWTAFYEQYF,TGTGCCAGCAGTGACAGCTGGACAGCTTTCTACGAGCAGTACTTC,15,TRBV6-4,TRBJ2-7,-,-
CASSLAGTGEYYEQYF,TGTGCCAGCAGCTTAGCGGGAACAGGCGAGTACTACGAGCAGTACTTC,16,TRBV7-2,TRBJ2-7,-,-
CASSPTGDGYTF,TGTGCCAGCAGCCCGACAGGGGATGGCTACACCTTC,12,TRBV12-3/TRBV12-4,TRBJ1-2,TRBD1,-